These 21 T cell receptor beta chains share one sample of origin, sequenced in a study of cytomegalovirus exposure and HLA in healthy donors. TCRdb keeps only in-frame clones here, not all; method: immunoSEQ multiplex PCR. Altogether 220,000 or so clones are present, over 80% being singletons, with the ten largest covering about an eighth. Source material: PBMCs. The source is a woman aged 30 to 39 in good health and CMV-seropositive.

This chain links TRBV28 with TRBJ1-1; 7 bases line up with TRBD1. The CDR3 extends over 17 amino acids. Germline CDR1 is MDHEN and CDR2 is SYDVKM. The junction had 12 bases not matched to a gene; V was cut back by 5 bases and J by 0 bases. This CDR3 is CASSDPGQKELNTEAFF. The CDR3 DNA reads as TGTGCCAGCAGTGACCCGGGACAGAAAGAACTGAACACTGAAGCTTTCTTT.

V gene TRBV4-2 combines with J gene TRBJ2-7, with 14 bases aligning to TRBD2. CDR1 is LGHNA and CDR2 is YNFKEQ in the germline V gene. This CDR3 is built from 15 residues. J gave up 5 bases and V 4 bases, and 4 bases lay outside the gene matches. DNA of the CDR3: TGTGCCAGCAGCCGGGGACTAGCGGGAGTCAACGAGCAGTACTTC. This translates into CASSRGLAGVNEQYF.

J is TRBJ2-7 and V is TRBV7-2; D perhaps matches TRBD2 (7 bases). V was pared by 1 base and J by 9 bases, with 19 bases between. The germline CDR1 and CDR2 sequences are SGHTA and FQGNSA. The CDR3 is 15 amino acids. CDR3 loop: CASSLVGGPGSRQYF. The CDR3 nucleotides are TGTGCCAGCAGCTTAGTGGGGGGGCCCGGGTCGCGGCAGTACTTC.

The V call is TRBV28, the J call TRBJ2-1, with 7 bases lining up with TRBD2. This CDR3 region has 16 residues. V lost 7 bases and J lost 1; bases outside the gene matches: 10. Germline-derived CDR1 and CDR2 are MDHEN and SYDVKM. In DNA form, the CDR3 reads TGTGCCAGCACCGATCCTAGCGGAGTATCCTACAATGAGCAGTTCTTC. Translating it yields CASTDPSGVSYNEQFF.

This clone occurred once. The chain couples TRBV28 to TRBJ1-5, with 10 bases lining up with TRBD1. Trimming removed 7 bases from V and 6 bases from J; junction bases left unmatched: 12. The CDR3 spans 16 residues. Germline V gene lookup returns CDR1 MDHEN and CDR2 SYDVKM. The CDR3, as DNA: TGTGCCAGCACTTCCCAGACAGGGGGCGGACGTCAGCCCCAGCATTTT. Its translation is CASTSQTGGGRQPQHF.

This clone was picked up a small number of times. J is TRBJ1-4 and V is TRBV5-5, with D uncertain. This CDR3 comprises 12 residues. Germline CDR1 and CDR2: SGHKS and YYEKEE (reference sequence). With 7 bases removed from V and 3 bases from J, the gap between germline ends came to 7 bases. CDR3 sequence: CASARPNEKLFF. The CDR3 nucleotides are TGTGCCAGCGCGAGACCTAATGAAAAACTGTTTTTT.

This chain connects TRBV7-3 to TRBJ2-1, with 9 bases aligning to TRBD2. The CDR3 spans 13 residues. V dropped 6 bases and J dropped 8; count of bases not matched to a gene: 5. CDR1 SGHTA and CDR2 FQGTGA come from the germline V gene. CDR3 protein: CASRYSGSDEQFF. The CDR3 nucleotides read TGTGCCAGCAGGTATAGCGGGAGCGATGAGCAGTTCTTC.

The genes are TRBV27 and TRBJ2-7, with a possible D match to TRBD2 (5 bases). V was shortened by 0 bases and J by 2 bases, with 5 bases between the two germline ends. Germline-derived CDR1 and CDR2 are MNHEY and SMNVEV (reference sequence). This CDR3 comprises 13 residues. The CDR3 coding sequence is TGTGCCAGCAGTTTATCAGCGGCCTACGAGCAGTACTTC. Protein: CASSLSAAYEQYF.

J is TRBJ2-2 and V is TRBV29-1; D gene ambiguous. The CDR3 has 14 amino acids. The V end was cut by 4 bases, the J end by 1 base, with 10 bases between. CDR1 and CDR2 (germline): SQVTM, ANQGSEA. In DNA, the CDR3 is TGCAGCGTTGTGGAGCAGCTGAACACCGGGGAGCTGTTTTTT. This codes for CSVVEQLNTGELFF.

This clone has a single count. The J gene is TRBJ2-1, the V gene TRBV7-2; 8 nucleotides match TRBD2. Germline CDR1 SGHTA, CDR2 FQGNSA. J lost 7 bases, V lost 0 bases, and 5 bases had no gene match. The CDR3 loop spans 15 amino acids. The CDR3 coding sequence is TGTGCCAGCAGCTTAGCTGTAACTAGCGGAAATGAGCAGTTCTTC. This sequence encodes CASSLAVTSGNEQFF.

The V gene is TRBV29-1, the J gene TRBJ1-1; TRBD1 aligns across 9 bases. V gave up 4 bases and J gave up 1 base; unmatched junction bases: 1. The CDR3 consists of 13 residues. Germline V lookup: CDR1 SQVTM, CDR2 ANQGSEA. CDR3 in DNA: TGCAGCGTTGGGGGACAGGGGAACACTGAAGCTTTCTTT. It yields the protein CSVGGQGNTEAFF. The full variable domain, its missing parts supplied by reference TRBV29-1 and TRBJ1-1, is SAVISQKPSRDICQRGTSLTIQCQVDSQVTMMFWYRQQPGQSLTLIATANQGSEATYESGFVIDKFPISRPNLTFSTLTVSNMSPEDSSIYLCSVGGQGNTEAFFGQGTRLTVV.

In its sample, this clone was seen a few times. This chain connects TRBV7-9 to TRBJ1-2, with D tentatively TRBD1 (6 bases). The germline gives CDR1 SEHNR, CDR2 FQNEAQ (reference sequence). The germline V and J ends were trimmed by 1 base and 8 bases, with 11 bases remaining between them. The CDR3 is made up of 13 amino acids. CDR3 DNA: TGTGCCAGCAGCTTAGGTCCAGGGGAAGGCTACACCTTC. This gives the protein CASSLGPGEGYTF. The entire variable domain, with the rest obtained from reference TRBV7-9 and TRBJ1-2, is as follows: DTGVSQNPRHKITKRGQNVTFRCDPISEHNRLYWYRQTLGQGPEFLTYFQNEAQLEKSRLLSDRFSAERPKGSFSTLEIQRTEQGDSAMYLCASSLGPGEGYTFGSGTRLTVV.

This clone was counted once. The chain uses TRBV5-4 and TRBJ2-7, with 8 bases identical to TRBD1. The CDR3 spans 14 residues. The germline CDR1 and CDR2 sequences are SGHNT and YYREEE (reference sequence). Trimming removed 3 bases from V and 2 bases from J; junction bases left unmatched: 4. The DNA for the CDR3 is TGTGCCAGCAGCTGGGGGACAGGTCCCTACGAGCAGTACTTC. Translation gives CASSWGTGPYEQYF.

The J gene is TRBJ2-1, the V gene TRBV5-1, with 9 positions matching TRBD1. The CDR3 contains 12 residues. CDR1 SGHRS and CDR2 YFSETQ come from the germline V gene. J was trimmed by 10 bases and V by 3 bases; bases with no gene match: 2. The DNA of the CDR3 is TGCGCCAGCAGCTCGGGGACAGGGGAGCAGTTCTTC. Residues: CASSSGTGEQFF.

The rearrangement joins TRBV11-3 to TRBJ1-1; D uncertain. The CDR3 loop spans 13 amino acids. V gave up 2 bases and J gave up 7 bases, with 11 bases separating them. Germline CDR1 SGHNT, CDR2 YENEEA. CDR3 coding DNA: TGTGCCAGCAGCTTAAGTCAACAGCTTGAAGCTTTCTTT. It translates to CASSLSQQLEAFF. The whole variable domain, filled in from reference TRBV11-3 and TRBJ1-1, reads EAGVVQSPRYKIIEKKQPVAFWCNPISGHNTLYWYLQNLGQGPELLIRYENEEAVDDSQLPKDRFSAERLKGVDSTLKIQPAELGDSAVYLCASSLSQQLEAFFGQGTRLTVV.

There are a few counts of this clone. The rearrangement links TRBV6-5 to TRBJ1-1; D is ambiguous. Germline CDR1 MNHEY, CDR2 SVGAGI. The CDR3 spans 14 residues. Trimming stripped 0 bases from V and 7 bases from J, with 12 bases between. CDR3: CASSYSRGNNEAFF. The CDR3 DNA follows: TGTGCCAGCAGTTACTCAAGAGGGAATAATGAAGCTTTCTTT.

The chain employs TRBV9 and TRBJ2-3; D perhaps matches TRBD2 (6 bases). The germline V gene has CDR1 SGDLS and CDR2 YYNGEE. Deletions cut 5 bases from V and 0 bases from J, with 13 bases between. The CDR3 extends over 15 amino acids. Written as DNA, the CDR3 is TGTGCCAGCAGTGCGGGACGGTCTAGCACAGATACGCAGTATTTT. Protein product: CASSAGRSSTDTQYF.

This clone was observed once. V usage is TRBV30 and J usage is TRBJ2-3, with unresolved D. The CDR3 covers 12 residues. Trimming removed 2 bases from V and 0 bases from J, with 3 bases in between. The V gene's germline CDR1 is GTSNPN and CDR2 SVGIG (reference sequence). In DNA, the CDR3 is TGTGCCTGGAGTTCTAGCACAGATACGCAGTATTTT. Residues: CAWSSSTDTQYF.

The chain joins TRBV7-8 to TRBJ2-7, with D unresolved. This CDR3 is built from 11 residues. The V gene's germline CDR1 is SGHVS and CDR2 FQNEAQ. V gave up 3 bases and J gave up 3 bases, with 3 bases separating them. CDR3 residues: CASSFSYEQYF. The DNA for the CDR3 is TGTGCCAGCAGCTTCAGCTACGAGCAGTACTTC.

A few counts support this clone. V and J are TRBV10-3 and TRBJ1-5, with D perhaps matching TRBD1 (5 bases). This CDR3 region has 12 residues. The ends were cut back, 2 bases at V and 9 bases at J, with 8 bases in the middle. Germline CDR1 reads ENHRY; CDR2 reads SYGVKD. The CDR3: CAISEQGRPQHF. In DNA, the CDR3 is TGTGCCATCAGTGAGCAGGGTAGGCCCCAGCATTTT.

The genes are TRBV11-3 and TRBJ1-2; D might be TRBD1 (6 bases). Germline V gene sequence: CDR1 SGHNT, CDR2 YENEEA. The CDR3 length is 13 residues. V was clipped by 5 bases and J by 8 bases, with 15 bases between them. The CDR3 region is CASSNSIQGGYTF. The CDR3 DNA reads as TGTGCCAGCAGCAACAGCATCCAGGGGGGCTACACCTTC.